The 23 T cell receptor beta chains below were found in one sample sequenced in a study of blood T cell repertoires in COVID-19. The protocol was immunoSEQ multiplex PCR, while the TCRdb copy is restricted to in-frame clones and leaves out a portion. The data contain 390,000 or so clones, 89% of them singletons. The sequenced sample consisted of peripheral blood. These receptors were collected from a woman aged 25 to 39 with COVID-19, enrolled during active disease.

The chain joins TRBV11-2 to TRBJ1-5; possible D gene TRBD1, 6 bases. The CDR3 extends over 14 amino acids. Germline V gives CDR1 SGHAT, CDR2 FQNNGV. Between the trimmed V and J ends, which lost 1 base and 7 bases, there was a span of 11 bases. The CDR3 DNA reads TGTGCCAGCAGCTTAGGAGGGGGGGGCCAGCCCCAGCATTTT. It yields the protein CASSLGGGGQPQHF.

The rearrangement joins TRBV10-2 to TRBJ2-1, with 7 bases lining up with TRBD2. The CDR3 runs to 17 residues. Per the germline V gene, CDR1 is WSHSY and CDR2 is SAAADI. The J segment lost 0 bases and the V segment lost 8 bases, leaving 13 bases of the junction unmatched. The CDR3 loop is CASGGEGTPSSYNEQFF. The CDR3 DNA sequence: TGCGCCAGCGGTGGGGAGGGGACTCCCAGCTCCTACAATGAGCAGTTCTTC.

CDR3 loop: CATSRDFWSEGLKLSPSSYNEQFF. The CDR3 DNA sequence: TGTGCCACCAGCAGAGATTTTTGGAGTGAAGGACTAAAATTATCCCCATCCTCCTACAATGAGCAGTTCTTC. V and J are TRBV15 and TRBJ2-1; D is possibly TRBD2 (6 bases). From germline, CDR1 is LNHNV and CDR2 YYDKDF (reference sequence). The CDR3 loop spans 24 amino acids. V lost 0 bases and J 0 bases, leaving 33 bases between the germline ends.

This chain links TRBV7-2 with TRBJ2-3, with D perhaps matching TRBD2 (6 bases). V was trimmed by 2 bases and J by 6 bases, leaving 12 bases between them. The CDR3 is made up of 14 amino acids. Looked up from germline, CDR1 is SGHTA and CDR2 is FQGNSA. The CDR3 reads CASSLRGLGDTQYF. In nucleotides, the CDR3 is TGTGCCAGCAGCTTAAGGGGACTGGGCGATACGCAGTATTTT. Looking up the rest from reference TRBV7-2 and TRBJ2-3 gives the full variable domain: GAGVSQSPSNKVTEKGKDVELRCDPISGHTALYWYRQSLGQGLEFLIYFQGNSAPDKSGLPSDRFSAERTGGSVSTLTIQRTQQEDSAVYLCASSLRGLGDTQYFGPGTRLTVL.

The chain employs TRBV24-1 and TRBJ2-3; 10 positions match TRBD2. CDR1 is KGHDR and CDR2 is SFDVKD in the germline V gene. The CDR3 length is 20 residues. The ends lost 2 bases at V and 6 bases at J; junction bases unmatched: 19. As DNA, the CDR3 is TGTGCCACCAGTGATTCCGAATCGGGGGGACGGACTAGCGGAACCGATACGCAGTATTTT. Protein product: CATSDSESGGRTSGTDTQYF.

The CDR3 here is CASSLAAGQGNEQFF. The CDR3, as DNA: TGTGCCAGCAGCTTAGCTGCCGGACAGGGCAATGAGCAGTTCTTC. The chain joins TRBV7-9 to TRBJ2-1; 8 bases are shared with TRBD1. CDR3 length: 15 residues. V was pared by 0 bases and J by 6 bases, with 4 bases of the junction left unmatched. CDR1 is SEHNR, CDR2 FQNEAQ, per germline (reference sequence).

The chain employs TRBV30 and TRBJ1-5; D is possibly TRBD1 (5 bases). Trimming cost V 3 bases and J 4 bases, with 10 bases left between them. The CDR3 extends over 13 amino acids. Germline-derived CDR1 and CDR2 are GTSNPN and SVGIG (reference sequence). CDR3 sequence: CAWSGGGNQPQHF. The CDR3 nucleotides read TGTGCCTGGAGCGGGGGGGGTAATCAGCCCCAGCATTTT. Using reference TRBV30 and TRBJ1-5 for the parts outside the CDR3, the full variable domain is SQTIHQWPATLVQPVGSPLSLECTVEGTSNPNLYWYRQAAGRGLQLLFYSVGIGQISSEVPQNLSASRPQDRQFILSSKKLLLSDSGFYLCAWSGGGNQPQHFGDGTRLSIL.

V and J are TRBV28 and TRBJ1-4, with 10 bases identical to TRBD1. Losses at the gene ends were 6 bases for V and 8 bases for J; bases not matched to a gene: 9. Germline CDR1 is MDHEN and CDR2 is SYDVKM. The CDR3 loop spans 15 amino acids. The CDR3 DNA sequence: TGTGCCAGCAGGCAAGGGGACAGGGGAGGGGAAAAACTGTTTTTT. Translated, it gives CASRQGDRGGEKLFF.

The V gene is TRBV28, the J gene TRBJ1-6; D remains unclear. Germline V gives CDR1 MDHEN, CDR2 SYDVKM. The CDR3 extends over 12 amino acids. Trimming took off 6 bases at V and 7 bases at J, with 7 bases between the two ends. Here the CDR3 DNA reads TGTGCCAGCAGCCTCAGGAATTCACCCCTCCACTTT. Translating gives CASSLRNSPLHF.

The chain is built from TRBV5-6 and TRBJ2-3; 9 nucleotides align to TRBD1. There are 16 residues in the CDR3. Germline CDR1 SGHDT, CDR2 YYEEEE. V lost 2 bases to trimming and J lost 2 bases; unmatched junction nucleotides: 6. CDR3 sequence: CASSFIWDRDTDTQYF. The CDR3 DNA follows: TGTGCCAGCAGCTTTATCTGGGACAGGGACACAGATACGCAGTATTTT.

The chain joins TRBV6-2 or TRBV6-3 to TRBJ1-1, with D maybe TRBD1 (5 bases). V lost 6 bases to trimming and J lost 0 bases, with 11 bases between them. The CDR3 has 14 residues. The germline gives CDR1 MNHEY, CDR2 SVGEGT. The CDR3 DNA reads TGTGCCAGCAGCAACCCCAGGGTGAACACTGAAGCTTTCTTT. Its protein product is CASSNPRVNTEAFF.

The V gene is TRBV5-6, the J gene TRBJ2-7, with D possibly TRBD2 on 5 matching bases. Per germline, CDR1 SGHDT and CDR2 YYEEEE. This CDR3 spans 15 amino acids. V was pared by 2 bases and J by 4 bases, with 16 bases between. CDR3 region: CASSFSERYLYEQYF. Here the CDR3 DNA reads TGTGCCAGCAGCTTTTCGGAGCGGTACCTATACGAGCAGTACTTC.

CDR3 in amino acids: CASSYSGSGAAHTQYF. In DNA form, the CDR3 reads TGTGCCAGCAGTTACTCGGGGAGCGGAGCTGCTCATACGCAGTATTTT. This chain uses TRBV6-5 with TRBJ2-3; perhaps TRBD2 as D (5 bases). This CDR3 has 16 amino acids. The germline V gene encodes CDR1 MNHEY and CDR2 SVGAGI. V lost 0 bases to trimming and J lost 7 bases, with 17 bases between them.

This chain uses TRBV4-3 with TRBJ2-1; D remains ambiguous. The CDR3 is made up of 13 amino acids. Trimming left V 4 bases short and J 8 bases short, with 12 bases between. Germline V gene data show CDR1 as LGHNA and CDR2 as YSLEER. In nucleotides, the CDR3 is TGCGCCAGCAGCCTATCTGGCCTAGATGAGCAGTTCTTC. It is translated as CASSLSGLDEQFF.

The genes are TRBV7-2 and TRBJ1-2, with D maybe TRBD1 (5 bases). The CDR3 totals 14 residues. The V end was cut by 5 bases, the J end by 7 bases, with 17 bases between. From germline, CDR1 is SGHTA and CDR2 FQGNSA. The CDR3 nucleotides read TGTGCCAGCAGCGCCCAGGAGGGGCTGGGTGGCTACACCTTC. This encodes CASSAQEGLGGYTF.

The rearrangement uses TRBV28 and TRBJ1-2; D uncertain. Germline CDR1 is MDHEN and CDR2 is SYDVKM. Trimming shortened V by 7 bases and J by 6 bases, and 9 bases separated the two germline ends. This CDR3 comprises 11 residues. CDR3 DNA sequence: TGTGCCAGCAAGTTGCTAAATGGCTACACCTTC. Translated, it gives CASKLLNGYTF.

The chain carries TRBV24-1 and TRBJ2-2, with 12 bases aligning to TRBD1. Looked up from germline, CDR1 is KGHDR and CDR2 is SFDVKD. The ends lost 5 bases at V and 1 base at J; junction bases unmatched: 7. CDR3 length: 18 residues. CDR3 residues: CATSGAGTGGQNTGELFF. CDR3 bases: TGTGCCACCAGTGGGGCCGGGACAGGGGGCCAGAACACCGGGGAGCTGTTTTTT.

This chain joins TRBV7-9 and TRBJ2-7; 10 nucleotides line up with TRBD2. The V gene's germline CDR1 is SEHNR and CDR2 FQNEAQ (reference sequence). This CDR3 is 17 amino acids long. The V segment lost 3 bases and the J segment 4 bases; nucleotides outside the gene matches: 12. The CDR3 reads CASSFSRLAGVQYEQYV. CDR3 sequence (DNA): TGTGCCAGCAGCTTTTCTCGGCTAGCGGGAGTGCAATACGAGCAGTACGTC.

The J gene is TRBJ1-6, the V gene TRBV27; D not resolved. V gave up 4 bases and J gave up 9 bases, with 10 bases separating them. Germline CDR1 reads MNHEY; CDR2 reads SMNVEV (reference sequence). CDR3 length: 13 amino acids. In DNA, the CDR3 is TGTGCCAGCAGTTGGGAGGCGCGTTCACCCCTCCACTTT. Translating gives CASSWEARSPLHF.

This clone was detected once. The chain couples TRBV6-5 to TRBJ1-3, with 7 bases aligning to TRBD1. The CDR3 runs 14 residues. Germline CDR1 is MNHEY and CDR2 is SVGAGI. V lost 6 bases to trimming and J lost 1 base; unmatched junction nucleotides: 3. CDR3 sequence (DNA): TGTGCCAGCAGGGTACAGGGGTCTGGAAACACCATATATTTT. Translated: CASRVQGSGNTIYF.

The chain uses TRBV7-8 and TRBJ2-1; 7 nucleotides agree with TRBD2. Losses at the gene ends were 5 bases for V and 4 bases for J; bases not matched to a gene: 11. The CDR3 is made up of 16 amino acids. Looked up from germline, CDR1 is SGHVS and CDR2 is FQNEAQ. CDR3 sequence (DNA): TGTGCCAGCAGCATCGGGACTATTCGAAGGTACAATGAGCAGTTCTTC. Translating it yields CASSIGTIRRYNEQFF.

The gene calls are TRBV3-1 (or the pseudogene TRBV3-2) and TRBJ1-1, with D possibly matching TRBD1 (6 bases). The CDR3 is 15 amino acids. Deletions cut 1 base from V and 4 bases from J, with 13 bases between. Germline values: CDR1 LGHDT, CDR2 YNNKEL (reference sequence). In DNA form, the CDR3 reads TGTGCCAGCAGCCAAGGGTACTTGGGGGCCACTGAAGCTTTCTTT. Amino acids: CASSQGYLGATEAFF.

The CDR3 nucleotides are TGTGCCAGCAGCTTAGGGAGGAGCGGGGGGTCCTACAATGAGCAGTTCTTC. Its protein is CASSLGRSGGSYNEQFF. The chain joins TRBV7-2 to TRBJ2-1; 9 bases agree with TRBD2. V lost 1 base, J lost 1 base, and 5 bases stayed unmatched. Germline CDR1 is SGHTA and CDR2 is FQGNSA. The CDR3 totals 17 residues.